This T cell receptor (beta chain) stems from a study of blood T cell repertoires in COVID-19. Study overall: The study drew acute and convalescent COVID-19 samples from the United States, Italy and Spain. Sources were T cells, B-cell-depleted T cells, or PBMCs; the material itself was cDNA or gDNA.

Trimming took 7 bases from V and 5 from J; bases not matched to a gene: 7. This CDR3 contains 13 residues. Original analysis: Amplification with reference gene primers provided the estimates of nucleated cell counts. Libraries were prepared by immunoSEQ multiplex PCR; TCRdb keeps only in-frame clonotypes and omits some of them. The V and J calls and clone size come from that table; D and trimming were worked out from the DNA. The repertoire includes about 210,000 clones, around 82% of them detected once, and approximately 12% sits in the top ten. The rearrangement links TRBV12-3 or TRBV12-4 to TRBJ1-1, with 7 nucleotides matching TRBD1. The source is a woman aged 40 to 49 with acute or convalescent COVID-19. Sequencing was carried out using peripheral blood. CDR3 in DNA: TGTGCCAGCACGAGGGGGCCGTTTACTGAAGCTTTCTTT. As protein: CASTRGPFTEAFF.